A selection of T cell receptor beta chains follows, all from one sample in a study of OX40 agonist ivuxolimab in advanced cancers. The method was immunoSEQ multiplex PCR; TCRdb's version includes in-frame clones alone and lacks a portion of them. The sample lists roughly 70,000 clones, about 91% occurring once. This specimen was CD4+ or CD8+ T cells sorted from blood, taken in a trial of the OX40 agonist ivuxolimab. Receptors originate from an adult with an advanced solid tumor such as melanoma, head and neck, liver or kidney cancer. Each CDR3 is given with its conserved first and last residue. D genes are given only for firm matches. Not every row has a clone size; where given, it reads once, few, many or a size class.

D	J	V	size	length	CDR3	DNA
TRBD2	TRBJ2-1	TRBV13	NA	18	CASSYDPFSGGAVDEQFF	TGTGCCAGCAGCTACGACCCCTTTAGCGGGGGGGCCGTGGATGAGCAGTTCTTC
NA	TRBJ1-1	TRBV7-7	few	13	CASSFRLNTEAFF	TGTGCCAGCAGCTTTCGACTGAACACTGAAGCTTTCTTT
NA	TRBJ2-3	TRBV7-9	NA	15	CASSPGGVFADTQYF	TGTGCCAGCTCCCCCGGCGGGGTGTTCGCAGATACGCAGTATTTT
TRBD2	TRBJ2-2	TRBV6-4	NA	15	CASSRSGGYTGELFF	TGTGCCAGCAGCAGGAGCGGGGGGTACACCGGGGAGCTGTTTTTT
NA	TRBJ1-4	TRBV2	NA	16	CASTVTIVQASEKLFF	TGTGCCAGCACCGTGACGATAGTCCAAGCCAGTGAAAAACTGTTTTTT
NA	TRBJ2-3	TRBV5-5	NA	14	CASEGKTSTDTQYF	TGTGCCAGCGAAGGGAAGACAAGCACAGATACGCAGTATTTT
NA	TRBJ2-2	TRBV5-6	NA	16	CASSEALLDSRTQLFF	TGTGCCAGCAGCGAAGCTCTTCTAGACTCGCGAACCCAGCTGTTTTTT
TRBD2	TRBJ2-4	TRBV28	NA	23	CASSSRVAGGQKGFQGVKNIQYF	TGTGCCAGCAGTTCCCGGGTAGCGGGGGGGCAAAAGGGGTTCCAAGGGGTCAAAAACATTCAGTACTTC
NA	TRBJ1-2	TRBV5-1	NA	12	CASNGQAGGYTF	TGCGCCAGCAACGGCCAGGCCGGGGGCTACACCTTC
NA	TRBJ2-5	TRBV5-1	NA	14	CASSLGLATETQYF	TGCGCCAGCAGCTTGGGTCTAGCTACGGAGACCCAGTACTTC
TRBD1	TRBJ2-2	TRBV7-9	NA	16	CASSLGAGGITGELFF	TGTGCCAGCAGCTTAGGGGCAGGGGGCATCACCGGGGAGCTGTTTTTT
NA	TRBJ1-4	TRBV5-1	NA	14	CASSLMGVGEKLFF	TGCGCCAGCAGCTTGATGGGGGTGGGAGAAAAACTGTTTTTT
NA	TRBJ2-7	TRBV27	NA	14	CASTFGRGPYEQYF	TGTGCCAGCACCTTCGGGCGGGGGCCCTACGAGCAGTACTTC
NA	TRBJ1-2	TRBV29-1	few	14	CSVETGAVGYGYTF	TGCAGCGTTGAAACGGGGGCAGTTGGCTATGGCTACACCTTC
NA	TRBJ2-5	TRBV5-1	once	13	CASSLRGGETQYF	TGCGCCAGCAGCTTGAGAGGCGGCGAGACCCAGTACTTC
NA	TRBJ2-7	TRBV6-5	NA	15	CASSTRGGASYEQYF	TGTGCCAGCAGTACCCGCGGAGGGGCCTCCTACGAGCAGTACTTC
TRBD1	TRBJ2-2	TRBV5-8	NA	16	CASSPRTGGDTGELFF	TGTGCCAGCAGCCCCCGAACAGGGGGCGACACCGGGGAGCTGTTTTTT
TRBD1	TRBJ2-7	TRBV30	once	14	CAWRGGQGAYEQYF	TGTGCCTGGAGGGGCGGACAGGGTGCCTACGAGCAGTACTTC
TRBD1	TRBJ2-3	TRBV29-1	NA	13	CSVRDSLLGTQYF	TGCAGCGTCCGGGACAGTTTATTGGGTACGCAGTATTTT
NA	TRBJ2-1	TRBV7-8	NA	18	CASSPSFGAFPSYNEQFF	TGTGCCAGCAGCCCCTCTTTTGGGGCTTTCCCCTCCTACAATGAGCAGTTCTTC
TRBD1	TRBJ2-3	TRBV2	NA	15	CASSGLDRGSDTQYF	TGTGCCAGCAGTGGCCTCGACAGGGGAAGTGATACGCAGTATTTT
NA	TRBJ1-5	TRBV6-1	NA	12	CASSKDNQPQHF	TGTGCCAGCAGTAAGGACAATCAGCCCCAGCATTTT
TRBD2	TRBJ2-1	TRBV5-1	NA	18	CASSLDKLAGAPLNEQFF	TGCGCCAGCAGCTTGGACAAACTAGCGGGGGCCCCCCTTAATGAGCAGTTCTTC
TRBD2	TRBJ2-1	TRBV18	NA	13	CASSPGRYNEQFF	TGTGCCAGCTCTCCCGGGAGGTACAATGAGCAGTTCTTC
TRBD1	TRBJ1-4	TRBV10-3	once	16	CAISERGTGGFEKLFF	TGTGCCATCAGTGAGAGGGGGACAGGGGGCTTTGAAAAACTGTTTTTT
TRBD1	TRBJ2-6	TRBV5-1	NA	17	CASAPGTGGSGANVLTF	TGCGCCAGCGCCCCCGGGACAGGGGGGTCTGGGGCCAACGTCCTGACTTTC
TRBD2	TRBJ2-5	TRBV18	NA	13	CASSPTSGETQYF	TGTGCCAGCTCACCAACTAGCGGCGAGACCCAGTACTTC
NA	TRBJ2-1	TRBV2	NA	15	CASSDRSFSYNEQFF	TGTGCCAGCAGTGATAGGAGCTTCTCCTACAATGAGCAGTTCTTC
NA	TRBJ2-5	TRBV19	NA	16	CASSTGQNLIQETQYF	TGTGCCAGTAGCACGGGACAAAACTTGATCCAAGAGACCCAGTACTTC
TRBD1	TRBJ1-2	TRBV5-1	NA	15	CASSSGTAINYGYTF	TGCGCCAGCAGTTCTGGGACAGCCATAAACTATGGCTACACCTTC
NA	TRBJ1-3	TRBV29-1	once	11	CSAPRGDTIYF	TGCAGCGCGCCCCGAGGGGACACCATATATTTT
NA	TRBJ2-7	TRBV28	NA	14	CASSLLGEYYEQYF	TGTGCCAGCAGTTTGCTCGGGGAATACTACGAGCAGTACTTC
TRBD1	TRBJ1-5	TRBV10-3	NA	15	CAISVDRVGVQPQHF	TGTGCCATCAGTGTCGACAGGGTCGGAGTGCAGCCCCAGCATTTT
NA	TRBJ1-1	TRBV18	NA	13	CASFTGKDTEAFF	TGTGCCAGCTTCACAGGGAAGGACACTGAAGCTTTCTTT
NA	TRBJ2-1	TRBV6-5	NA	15	CASSYPIRGAYKEFF	TGTGCCAGCAGTTACCCTATCAGGGGGGCTTACAAGGAGTTCTTC
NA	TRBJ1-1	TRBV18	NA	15	CASSPTGKTNTEAFF	TGTGCCAGCTCACCAACGGGGAAAACGAACACTGAAGCTTTCTTT
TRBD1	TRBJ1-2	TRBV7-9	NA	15	CASSPRTGGSYGYTF	TGTGCCAGCAGCCCTCGGACAGGGGGTTCCTATGGCTACACCTTC
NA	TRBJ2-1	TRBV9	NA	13	CASSVVAAGEQFF	TGTGCCAGCAGCGTAGTAGCGGCCGGAGAGCAGTTCTTC
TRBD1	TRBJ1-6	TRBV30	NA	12	CAWGTVYSPLHF	TGTGCCTGGGGGACAGTTTATTCACCCCTCCACTTT
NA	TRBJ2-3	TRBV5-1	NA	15	CASSPRDWGTDTQYF	TGCGCCAGCAGCCCCAGGGACTGGGGGACAGATACGCAGTATTTT
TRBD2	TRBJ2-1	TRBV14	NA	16	CASSQLGGVEYNEQFF	TGTGCCAGCAGCCAATTGGGGGGGGTTGAATACAATGAGCAGTTCTTC
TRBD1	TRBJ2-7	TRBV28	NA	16	CASSWSFRDSSYEQYF	TGTGCCAGCAGTTGGTCCTTCCGGGACAGCTCCTACGAGCAGTACTTC
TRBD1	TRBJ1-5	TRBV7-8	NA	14	CASSLSGGDQPQHF	TGTGCCAGCAGCTTATCAGGGGGCGATCAGCCCCAGCATTTT
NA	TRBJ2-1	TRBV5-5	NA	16	CASSLQGLGSYNEQFF	TGTGCCAGCAGCTTACAGGGATTAGGCTCCTACAATGAGCAGTTCTTC
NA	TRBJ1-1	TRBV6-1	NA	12	CASNRANTEAFF	TGTGCCAGCAACAGGGCGAACACTGAAGCTTTCTTT
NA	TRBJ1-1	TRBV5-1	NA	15	CASSLNPRGHTEAFF	TGCGCCAGCAGCTTAAATCCTAGGGGTCACACTGAAGCTTTCTTT
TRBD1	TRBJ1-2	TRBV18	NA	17	CASSPRQGGDANYGYTF	TGTGCCAGCTCACCACGGCAAGGGGGCGACGCTAACTATGGCTACACCTTC
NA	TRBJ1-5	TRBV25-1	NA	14	CASSEGGLNQPQHF	TGTGCCAGCAGTGAGGGGGGTCTCAATCAGCCCCAGCATTTT
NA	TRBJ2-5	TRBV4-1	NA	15	CASSQDGQREETQYF	TGCGCCAGCAGCCAAGATGGGCAGCGAGAAGAGACCCAGTACTTC
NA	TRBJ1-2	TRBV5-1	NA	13	CASSPGANYGYTF	TGCGCCAGCAGCCCTGGGGCGAACTATGGCTACACCTTC
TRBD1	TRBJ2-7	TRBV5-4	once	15	CASSPGTGGSYEQYF	TGTGCCAGCAGCCCGGGGACAGGGGGTTCCTACGAGCAGTACTTC
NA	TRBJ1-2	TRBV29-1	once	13	CSVEGGAGYGYTF	TGCAGCGTTGAAGGGGGGGCTGGCTATGGCTACACCTTC
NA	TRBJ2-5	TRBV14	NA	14	CASSQQSQLGSQYF	TGTGCCAGCAGCCAGCAATCACAACTAGGTTCCCAGTACTTC
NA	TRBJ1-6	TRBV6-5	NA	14	CASSYSAGNSPLHF	TGTGCCAGCAGTTACTCGGCAGGCAATTCACCCCTCCACTTT
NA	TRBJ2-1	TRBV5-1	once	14	CASSLGGPYNEQFF	TGCGCCAGCAGCCTTGGGGGGCCCTACAATGAGCAGTTCTTC
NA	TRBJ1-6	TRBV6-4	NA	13	CASLSRGLSPLHF	TGTGCCAGCCTTAGTCGTGGATTGTCACCCCTCCACTTT
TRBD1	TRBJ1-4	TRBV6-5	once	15	CASSSGQGREGELFF	TGTGCCAGCAGTTCGGGACAGGGAAGGGAGGGGGAACTGTTTTTT